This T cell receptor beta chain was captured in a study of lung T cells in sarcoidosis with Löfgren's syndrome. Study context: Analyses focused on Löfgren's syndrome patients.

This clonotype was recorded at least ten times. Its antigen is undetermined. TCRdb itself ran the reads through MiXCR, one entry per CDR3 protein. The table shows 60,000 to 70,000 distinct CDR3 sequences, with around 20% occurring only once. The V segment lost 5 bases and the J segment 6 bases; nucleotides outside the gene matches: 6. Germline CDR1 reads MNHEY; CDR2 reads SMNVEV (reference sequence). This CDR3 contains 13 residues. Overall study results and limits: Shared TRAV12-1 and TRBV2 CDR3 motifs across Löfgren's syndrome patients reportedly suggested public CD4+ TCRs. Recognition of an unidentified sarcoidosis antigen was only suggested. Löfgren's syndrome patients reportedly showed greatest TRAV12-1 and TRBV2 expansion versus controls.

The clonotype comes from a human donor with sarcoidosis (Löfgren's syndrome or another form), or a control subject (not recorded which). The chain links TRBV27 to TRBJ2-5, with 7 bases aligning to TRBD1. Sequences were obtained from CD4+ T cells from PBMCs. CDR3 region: CASSKRQGQTQYF. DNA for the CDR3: TGTGCCAGCAGTAAACGACAGGGTCAGACCCAGTACTTC.